This section outlines one T cell receptor beta chain sequence together with its context. Its specificity is unknown. This table comes from immunoSEQ multiplex PCR, and its TCRdb copy is limited to in-frame clones, with some not included. The sample lists about 75,000 clones, 93% occurring once. These data originate in a study of siplizumab effects on memory and regulatory T cells. Findings of the study overall: Siplizumab significantly reduced alloreactive sequences traceable to unstimulated CD4+ memory cells.

V lost 5 bases, J lost 6 bases, and 17 bases lay in between. This CDR3 spans 15 amino acids. Germline loops: CDR1 SEHNR, CDR2 FQNEAQ (reference sequence). The chain couples TRBV7-9 to TRBJ1-5, with TRBD1 as a possible D gene (6 bases). The TCR comes from a human donor in good health. The sequencing sample was made of CD8+ T cells sorted from blood. CDR3 in amino acids: CASSLPGVGGQPQHF. DNA of the CDR3: TGTGCCAGCAGCCTCCCAGGGGTAGGCGGTCAGCCCCAGCATTTT.